One sample yielded the 32 T cell receptor beta chains listed below, sequenced in a study of blood T cells in healthy people across ages. Next came a second PCR, run for roughly 6 to 11 cycles, which used a sample-barcoded 5' primer along with a J-beta primer mix. TCRdb re-called the 5' RACE reads with MiXCR, one entry per CDR3 protein. Here the sample spans around 1.5 million distinct CDR3 sequences, roughly 40% being singletons. The sample consisted of blood. The receptor set was obtained from a woman aged 18-30 years in good health.

V is TRBV6-5 and J is TRBJ2-3, with D possibly matching TRBD1 (6 bases). V was clipped by 5 bases and J by 6 bases, with 18 bases between them. Germline CDR1 is MNHEY and CDR2 is SVGAGI. The CDR3 loop spans 15 amino acids. CDR3 residues: CASSSAVTTGDTQYF. In DNA, the CDR3 is TGTGCCAGCAGTAGTGCCGTTACTACAGGGGATACGCAGTATTTT.

In its sample, this clonotype was seen a few times. The chain couples TRBV20-1 to TRBJ2-7, with D uncertain. Germline loops: CDR1 DFQATT, CDR2 SNEGSKA (reference sequence). The V gene lost 5 bases and the J gene lost 0 bases, with 14 bases spanning the gap. This CDR3 has 14 residues. The CDR3 loop reads CSAADGASSYEQYF. Written as DNA, the CDR3 is TGCAGTGCTGCCGATGGCGCGAGCTCCTACGAGCAGTACTTC.

This clonotype was seen a few times. The CDR3 coding sequence is TGCAGTGCAAAGACTAGCGCAACTAACTCCTACGAGCAGTACTTC. Its translation: CSAKTSATNSYEQYF. The chain links TRBV20-1 to TRBJ2-7; 8 bases map to TRBD2. Germline V gives CDR1 DFQATT, CDR2 SNEGSKA (reference sequence). The CDR3 sequence is 15 residues long. With 6 bases clipped from V and 0 bases from J, the junction kept 10 bases outside the gene matches.

This sequence joins TRBV5-5 and TRBJ1-4; TRBD1 is a possible D gene (5 bases). V was clipped by 2 bases and J by 7 bases, with 12 bases between them. This CDR3 region has 14 residues. Germline V gene data show CDR1 as SGHKS and CDR2 as YYEKEE (reference sequence). CDR3 sequence reads: CASSFWQGGEKLFF. CDR3 DNA sequence: TGTGCCAGCAGCTTCTGGCAGGGAGGTGAAAAACTGTTTTTT.

As for this clonotype: Compared with germline, one end of the junction differs, possibly owing to a read error. This sequence joins TRBV6-2 or TRBV6-3 and TRBJ2-6, with D unclear. Germline CDR1 reads MNHEY; CDR2 reads SVGEGT. The CDR3 runs to 16 residues. The CDR3 loop is CASTYNRASGANVLTF. CDR3 nucleotide sequence: TGTGCCAGCACTTACAACCGCGCCTCTGGGGCCAACGTCCTGACTTTC.

Written as DNA, the CDR3 is TGTGCCAGCAGCCCGGCGGGGGGGGCTACGAACACTGAAGCTTTCTTT. The encoded protein is CASSPAGGATNTEAFF. This chain links TRBV7-2 with TRBJ1-1, with D possibly being TRBD1 (6 bases). The V and J ends lost 5 bases and 1 base respectively, with 17 bases between them. This CDR3 spans 16 amino acids. Germline loops: CDR1 SGHTA, CDR2 FQGNSA.

This chain joins TRBV4-1 and TRBJ2-1; D assignment may be TRBD1 or TRBD2 (6 bases each). The CDR3 contains 17 residues. V lost 3 bases and J 2 bases, leaving 17 bases between the germline ends. CDR1 and CDR2 from the germline V gene are MGHRA and YSYEKL. In nucleotides, the CDR3 is TGCGCCAGCAGCCAGCCCCTCGGGGGCACTACCTACAATGAGCAGTTCTTC. Protein product: CASSQPLGGTTYNEQFF.

V is TRBV18 and J is TRBJ2-7; TRBD1 is a possible D gene (5 bases). V lost 3 bases, J lost 2 bases, and 11 bases lay in between. Germline CDR1 and CDR2: KGHSH and LQKENI. The CDR3 extends over 14 amino acids. The CDR3 DNA sequence: TGTGCCAGCTCACCGCAGGGAACCCCCTACGAGCAGTACTTC. This sequence encodes CASSPQGTPYEQYF.

This rearrangement joins TRBV4-1 to TRBJ2-1, with D unresolved. The length of the CDR3 is 16 residues. CDR1 and CDR2 from the germline V gene are MGHRA and YSYEKL. The V and J ends lost 0 bases and 4 bases respectively, with 13 bases between them. The CDR3 region is CASSQDARPTYNEQFF. The DNA of the CDR3 is TGCGCCAGCAGCCAAGACGCGAGGCCTACTTACAATGAGCAGTTCTTC.

This clonotype was observed a few times. V and J are TRBV7-2 and TRBJ2-1; 10 bases line up with TRBD2. Germline loops: CDR1 SGHTA, CDR2 FQGNSA. This CDR3 comprises 19 residues. The V gene end was trimmed by 1 base and the J gene end by 1 base; junction bases not matched to a gene: 10. Here the CDR3 reads CASSLVGGLAGGSYNEQFF. CDR3 nucleotide sequence: TGTGCCAGCAGCTTAGTAGGAGGTTTAGCGGGAGGATCCTACAATGAGCAGTTCTTC.

This chain links TRBV10-3 with TRBJ2-7; D is ambiguous. The CDR3 is made up of 13 amino acids. CDR1 is ENHRY, CDR2 SYGVKD, per germline. Trimming took 0 bases from V and 7 from J, leaving 10 bases between them. As DNA, the CDR3 is TGTGCCATCAGTGAGTCGCTCTACAATGAGCAGTACTTC. It encodes CAISESLYNEQYF.

This chain joins TRBV20-1 and TRBJ1-6; D is perhaps TRBD1 (5 bases). CDR1 is DFQATT and CDR2 is SNEGSKA in the germline V gene (reference sequence). V lost 5 bases to trimming and J lost 0 bases, with 20 bases between them. The CDR3 totals 18 residues. This CDR3 is CSAVRDPPDSSYNSPLHF. The DNA of the CDR3 is TGCAGTGCTGTTCGGGACCCACCCGATAGCTCCTATAATTCACCCCTCCACTTT.

This clonotype was counted only a few times. The genes are TRBV4-1 and TRBJ2-5, with 7 nucleotides matching TRBD2. The germline V gene encodes CDR1 MGHRA and CDR2 YSYEKL. The length of the CDR3 is 14 residues. V shed 4 bases and J 5 bases; nucleotides not matched to a gene: 7. The CDR3 here is CASSPLGGSETQYF. The CDR3 DNA follows: TGCGCCAGCAGCCCCTTGGGGGGGAGTGAGACCCAGTACTTC.

DNA of the CDR3: TGTGCCAGCAGTTACACACCCGGACAGGGAGGCGCAGCTTTCTTT. Translating gives CASSYTPGQGGAAFF. The J gene is TRBJ1-1, the V gene TRBV6-6, with 8 bases identical to TRBD1. Trimming took 2 bases from V and 10 from J; bases not matched to a gene: 12. Germline CDR1 MNHNY, CDR2 SVGAGI (reference sequence). CDR3 length: 15 residues.

The chain recombines TRBV20-1 with TRBJ2-7; perhaps TRBD2 as D (5 bases). The CDR3 is made up of 16 amino acids. The germline gives CDR1 DFQATT, CDR2 SNEGSKA (reference sequence). Trimming cost V 1 base and J 7 bases, with 23 bases left between them. DNA of the CDR3: TGCAGTGCTAGAGTTGGGCGGGCCGTCGGATACAATGAGCAGTACTTC. This codes for CSARVGRAVGYNEQYF.

This clonotype was detected a few times. This sequence joins TRBV2 and TRBJ2-7; TRBD2 aligns across 7 bases. The CDR3 spans 14 residues. J lost 6 bases, V lost 6 bases, and 11 bases had no gene match. The V gene's germline CDR1 is SNHLY and CDR2 FYNNEI. The CDR3 coding sequence is TGTGCCAGCAGGTCGGGGGGATTGAGCAGCGAGCAGTACTTC. This gives the protein CASRSGGLSSEQYF.

The sample holds a few counts of this clonotype. The V call is TRBV20-1, the J call TRBJ2-3; TRBD2 aligns across 13 bases. The CDR3 has 15 residues. Germline values: CDR1 DFQATT, CDR2 SNEGSKA (reference sequence). V lost 4 bases and J lost 1; bases outside the gene matches: 2. CDR3 nucleotide sequence: TGCAGTGCTAAAGGACTAGCGGGAGGCACAGATACGCAGTATTTT. Translation gives CSAKGLAGGTDTQYF.

The chain links TRBV28 to TRBJ1-4; D unresolved. CDR1 is MDHEN, CDR2 SYDVKM, per germline. This CDR3 is built from 13 residues. The V gene lost 8 bases and the J gene lost 8 bases, with 15 bases spanning the gap. The CDR3 DNA is TGTGCCAGCTGGGGAATGGGTTTGGAAAAACTGTTTTTT. Residues: CASWGMGLEKLFF.

The rearrangement joins TRBV7-2 to TRBJ2-7, with a possible D match to TRBD2 (7 bases). This CDR3 has 14 amino acids. The ends were cut back, 5 bases at V and 5 bases at J, with 16 bases in the middle. Germline V gene data show CDR1 as SGHTA and CDR2 as FQGNSA. CDR3 loop: CASSVNTGRDEQYF. CDR3 nucleotides: TGTGCCAGCAGCGTAAACACAGGGAGGGACGAGCAGTACTTC.

The chain employs TRBV12-3 or TRBV12-4 and TRBJ2-1; D gene ambiguous. This CDR3 comprises 12 residues. The V end lost 6 bases, the J end lost 9 bases, and 12 bases lay between the germline ends. Here the CDR3 DNA reads TGTGCCAGCAGGATAGGTGTGGGTGAGCAGTTCTTC. Its translation is CASRIGVGEQFF.

Comments on this clonotype: An end of the junction differs from the germline gene, which may be a read error. The chain is built from TRBV7-7 and TRBJ2-2; D not certain. The germline CDR1 and CDR2 sequences are SSHAT and FNYEAQ (reference sequence). The CDR3 extends over 13 amino acids. Here the CDR3 reads CASSQPGARELFF. CDR3 nucleotide sequence: TGTGCTAGCAGCCAACCTGGAGCCCGGGAGCTGTTTTTT.

The genes are TRBV11-1 and TRBJ2-7; 13 bases map to TRBD2. Unmatched junction bases numbered 8, after V lost 4 bases and J lost 2 bases. This CDR3 region has 17 residues. Germline V gene lookup returns CDR1 SGHAT and CDR2 FQDESV (reference sequence). DNA for the CDR3: TGTGCCAGCAGCTCGTCTTGGACTAGCGGGAGCCCCTACGAGCAGTACTTC. Its translation: CASSSSWTSGSPYEQYF.

Turning to this clonotype: Sequence at one end of the junction differs from germline and may be a read error. The CDR3 DNA follows: TGTGCCAGCAGCCACCTAGCGGGAGCCCCGGATACGCACTATTTT. Protein sequence: CASSHLAGAPDTHYF. V is TRBV7-2 and J is TRBJ2-3; 10 bases match TRBD2. The CDR3 sequence is 15 residues long. Looked up from germline, CDR1 is SGHTA and CDR2 is FQGNSA.

This clonotype was seen only a few times. The chain links TRBV5-1 to TRBJ2-3; the match to TRBD2 covers 7 bases. Germline assignment: CDR1 SGHRS and CDR2 YFSETQ. The ends lost 0 bases at V and 8 bases at J; junction bases unmatched: 9. The CDR3 extends over 15 amino acids. This chain's CDR3 is CASSLAVAGEGTQYF. CDR3 nucleotides: TGCGCCAGCAGCTTGGCGGTGGCGGGGGAAGGTACGCAGTATTTT.

This clonotype was counted a few times. The chain links TRBV27 to TRBJ2-7; D is possibly TRBD1 or TRBD2 (7 bases each). The CDR3 consists of 15 residues. Looked up from germline, CDR1 is MNHEY and CDR2 is SMNVEV (reference sequence). V was trimmed by 4 bases and J by 4 bases, leaving 17 bases between them. CDR3 nucleotides: TGTGCCAGCAGTTCGGTTTTGCAGGGGGGGTACGAGCAGTACTTC. Translating it yields CASSSVLQGGYEQYF.

V and J are TRBV20-1 and TRBJ2-7; 9 positions agree with TRBD2. V gave up 2 bases and J gave up 2 bases; unmatched junction bases: 1. Germline V gene data show CDR1 as DFQATT and CDR2 as SNEGSKA (reference sequence). CDR3 length: 13 residues. The chain's CDR3 is CSARIAGAYEQYF. DNA of the CDR3: TGCAGTGCTAGAATAGCGGGAGCCTACGAGCAGTACTTC.

This clonotype is a singleton in its sample. V is TRBV18 and J is TRBJ1-5; D unclear. Germline CDR1 is KGHSH and CDR2 is LQKENI. V lost 3 bases and J 4 bases, leaving 7 bases between the germline ends. The CDR3 covers 13 residues. CDR3: CASSPDQNQPQHF. In DNA form, the CDR3 reads TGTGCCAGCTCACCCGACCAGAATCAGCCCCAGCATTTT.

This clonotype was seen a single time. The chain couples TRBV7-2 to TRBJ2-4; D is unclear. The DNA end is a closer match to TRBJ2-7, so the J assignment may be wrong. The length of the CDR3 is 12 residues. Germline V gene sequence: CDR1 SGHTA, CDR2 FQGNSA. The CDR3 loop is CASSNPNYEQYF. CDR3 DNA sequence: TGTGCCAGCAGCAACCCGAACTACGAGCAGTACTTC.

This clonotype was seen only a few times. The chain uses TRBV18 and TRBJ2-7, with TRBD1 matching 9 bases. J was trimmed by 5 bases and V by 5 bases; bases with no gene match: 7. This CDR3 region has 14 residues. Germline values: CDR1 KGHSH, CDR2 LQKENI. The CDR3 DNA sequence: TGTGCCAGCTCAGAAACCGGGACAGGGAACGAGCAGTACTTC. Protein sequence: CASSETGTGNEQYF.

The table lists this clonotype with a few counts. The chain has TRBV10-3 and TRBJ2-3, with D perhaps being TRBD1 or TRBD2 (7 bases each). The germline CDR1 and CDR2 sequences are ENHRY and SYGVKD. V was cut by 7 bases and J by 5 bases, with 13 bases left in between. The CDR3 loop spans 13 amino acids. CDR3 residues: CAITQGGLDTQYF. In DNA, the CDR3 is TGTGCCATCACCCAGGGGGGGTTAGATACGCAGTATTTT.

This clonotype was counted only a few times. The chain joins TRBV6-1 to TRBJ1-1; D unclear. Germline assignment: CDR1 MNHNS and CDR2 SASEGT. V dropped 3 bases and J dropped 1 base, with 9 bases sitting between them. This CDR3 is built from 14 residues. CDR3 in DNA: TGTGCCAGCAGTGACCAGAAGAGGAACACTGAAGCTTTCTTT. It specifies CASSDQKRNTEAFF.

V is TRBV9 and J is TRBJ2-7; TRBD2 matches at 7 bases. This CDR3 region has 15 residues. Germline lookup yields CDR1 SGDLS and CDR2 YYNGEE. V shed 0 bases and J 2 bases; nucleotides not matched to a gene: 5. Here the CDR3 reads CASSVVASGTYEQYF. The CDR3 DNA sequence: TGTGCCAGCAGCGTAGTGGCTAGCGGAACCTACGAGCAGTACTTC.